Below, 21 T cell receptor delta chains from the same sample are listed, as sequenced in a study of γδ T cells in repeated Plasmodium falciparum infection. Flow sorting of PBMC yielded separate Vgamma9/Vdelta2+ and Vdelta2-negative gammadelta T cell populations for bulk repertoire analysis. TCRdb used CATT to re-call clones from the multiplex PCR reads. The data hold tens of thousands of delta-chain clones, with roughly 0.9% observed a single time. The sequencing input was gamma-delta T cells from blood. These receptors were obtained from a pool of human donors (malaria-infected and uninfected, not separated).

A remark on this clone: A single base is all that separates this from a far larger clone, so a read error is likely. Different DNA sequences within this sample yield the same CDR3. The chain links TRDV2 to TRDJ1; perhaps TRDD3 as D (5 bases). Because TCRdb records no J gene, it was assigned here through a match of the DNA to germline. Germline values: CDR1 GEAIGNYY, CDR2 EKD. CDR3 length equals 16 residues. CDR3 loop: CACDPAWDAGTDKLIF. Here the CDR3 DNA reads TGTGCCTGTGACCCCGCTTGGGATGCAGGCACCGACAAACTCATCTTT.

This clone was detected a few times. A much larger clone lies one base from this, so it may be a read error. At the DNA level, this CDR3 is encoded by other sequences in the same sample as well. The rearrangement joins TRDV2 to TRDJ1; TRDD3 aligns across 13 bases. No J gene was available from TCRdb, and it was assigned here by a germline match of the DNA. CDR1 is GEAIGNYY, CDR2 EKD, per germline. The CDR3 covers 18 residues. Unmatched junction bases numbered 11, after V lost 0 bases and J lost 5 bases. The CDR3 protein is CACDTVLGDTRGADKLIF. The CDR3 DNA follows: TGTGCCTGTGACACCGTACTGGGGGATACGCGTGGGGCTGATAAACTCATCTTT.

Note on this clone: TCRdb records a much larger clone's protein for this DNA, with a difference at residue 9 that likely arises from a read error; the protein given is the translation of the DNA. This chain links TRDV1 with TRDJ1; 7 bases match TRDD3. The J gene is not listed in TCRdb, so it was assigned here from a DNA match to germline. The CDR3 covers 13 residues. The ends lost 8 bases at V and 8 bases at J; junction bases unmatched: 11. In germline, CDR1 is TSWWSYY, CDR2 QGS. CDR3 sequence reads: CALLFPGGPKLIF. In DNA, the CDR3 is TGTGCTCTTTTATTCCCTGGGGGCCCAAAACTCATCTTT.

This clone has a handful of counts. The protein held in TCRdb is that of a much larger clone and does not match this DNA's translation at residue 4, likely because of a read error; the protein shown is translated from the DNA. V and J are TRDV2 and TRDJ1, with 11 bases lining up with TRDD3. TCRdb does not report a J gene; here it was assigned by matching the DNA to germline references. CDR1 GEAIGNYY and CDR2 EKD come from the germline V gene. V lost 5 bases, J lost 3 bases, and 16 bases stayed unmatched. The CDR3 extends over 18 amino acids. DNA for the CDR3: TGTGCCTGTGGCACTCTGGGGGATACAGCTATAGGGGCCGATAAACTCATCTTT. Translated: CACGTLGDTAIGADKLIF.

As concerns this clone: This likely reflects a read error, since a far larger clone is one base away. The sample carries other DNA sequences with the same CDR3. The genes are TRDV2 and TRDJ2; 11 positions match TRDD3. CDR1 GEAIGNYY and CDR2 EKD come from the germline V gene. This CDR3 spans 18 amino acids. The CDR3 spells CACDTKWGIRGLTAQLFF. CDR3 bases: TGCGCCTGTGACACGAAGTGGGGGATACGGGGTTTGACAGCACAACTCTTCTTT.

This clone was picked up a small number of times. TCRdb pairs this DNA with a much larger clone's protein that differs at residue 16, likely a read error; the protein shown was translated from the DNA. V is TRDV1 and J is TRDJ1; 11 nucleotides match TRDD3. From germline, CDR1 is TSWWSYY and CDR2 QGS. This CDR3 is 18 amino acids long. The CDR3 coding sequence is TGTGCTCTTGGGGAAAGGGGCTTTGGGGGATACGCCACCGATAAACACATCTTT. Protein: CALGERGFGGYATDKHIF.

This clone was observed a handful of times. This likely reflects a read error, since a far larger clone is one base away. The sample contains more than one DNA sequence encoding this CDR3. For the V gene the call is TRDV1; the J gene has no call; TRDD3, the table's D call, lacks a check against the DNA. Germline CDR1 TSWWSYY, CDR2 QGS. This CDR3 is built from 21 residues. Written as DNA, the CDR3 is TGTGCTCTTGGGCTTACTCGACGTAATAACTGGGGGATACGGTACACCGATAAACTAATCTTT. It specifies CALGLTRRNNWGIRYTDKLIF.

About this clone: This is likely an artifact of a read error, given a far larger clone one base away. The same CDR3 arises from other DNA sequences in this sample as well. The chain carries TRDV2 and TRDJ1, with 13 bases lining up with TRDD3. Since TCRdb gives no J gene, matching the DNA to germline was used here to assign it. The junction had 6 bases not matched to a gene; V was cut back by 1 base and J by 5 bases. Germline assignment: CDR1 GEAIGNYY and CDR2 EKD. The CDR3 runs 16 residues. CDR3 DNA: TGTGCCTGTGACACACTGGGGGATACGCGACGGGATAAACTCATCTTT. It translates to CACDTLGDTRRDKLIF.

This clone was counted a few times. The protein that TCRdb holds for this DNA derives from a much larger clone and differs from the translated DNA at residues 3 and 13, which likely indicates a read error; the protein shown here is translated from the DNA. The rearrangement links TRDV1 to TRDJ1, with 10 bases fitting TRDD3. Germline CDR1 is TSWWSYY and CDR2 is QGS. The length of the CDR3 is 25 residues. CDR3 region: CAHGEIRNQPERSVLGDFPTDKLIF. The CDR3 region has the DNA TGTGCTCATGGGGAAATTAGAAATCAGCCAGAAAGGAGCGTACTGGGGGATTTCCCCACCGATAAACTCATCTTT.

A note on this clone: The amino acid sequence in TCRdb belongs to a much larger clone and departs from this DNA's translation at residue 16, likely a sequencing read error; the sequence shown is translated from the DNA. This sequence joins TRDV1 and TRDJ1, with TRDD2 as a possible D gene (6 bases). The J gene is absent in TCRdb and was assigned here via DNA matching to germline. The CDR3 length is 25 residues. Germline loops: CDR1 TSWWSYY, CDR2 QGS. V was shortened by 2 bases and J by 1 base, with 41 bases between the two germline ends. This chain's CDR3 is CALGESTEQATSYPHGYMGTDKLIF. The DNA for the CDR3 is TGTGCTCTTGGGGAAAGTACTGAACAGGCTACGTCCTACCCTCACGGGTATATGGGCACCGATAAACTCATCTTT.

This clone was seen a handful of times. The protein TCRdb gives is from a much larger clone and does not agree with this DNA's translation at residue 12, likely a read error; the protein shown here comes from the DNA. The chain employs TRDV1 and TRDJ1, with 8 bases fitting TRDD2. Looked up from germline, CDR1 is TSWWSYY and CDR2 is QGS. Trimming removed 5 bases from V and 10 bases from J; junction bases left unmatched: 30. The CDR3 is 20 amino acids. The CDR3 region has the DNA TGTGCTCTTGGGACTGATCTTCCTACTTTTACTGAGGTTGCCACCGCAGGACTCATCTTT. Amino acid sequence: CALGTDLPTFTEVATAGLIF.

Many counts were recorded for this clone. TCRdb records a much larger clone's protein for this DNA, with a difference at residue 12 that likely arises from a read error; the protein given is the translation of the DNA. The J gene went uncalled, whereas the V gene is TRDV2; the table's TRDD3 call for D was not verified on the DNA. The V gene's germline CDR1 is GEAIGNYY and CDR2 EKD. The CDR3 covers 14 residues. The CDR3 nucleotides are TGTGCCTGTGACACCGTGGGGGATACGAGACGACCCATCTTT. Translation gives CACDTVGDTRRPIF.

This clone has a handful of counts. This probably arose from a read error, given a far larger clone one base away. Additional DNA sequences in this sample encode the identical CDR3. The chain joins TRDV2 to TRDJ2, with 8 bases that match TRDD3. Matching the DNA to germline supplied the J gene, which TCRdb does not give. V shed 1 base, J shed 7 bases, and the junction held 10 bases outside the gene matches. The CDR3 consists of 16 residues. The germline V gene has CDR1 GEAIGNYY and CDR2 EKD. This CDR3 is CACDTVLPGGLAQLFF. Written as DNA, the CDR3 is TGTGCCTGTGACACTGTTTTGCCTGGGGGACTAGCACAACTCTTCTTT.

There are a few counts of this clone. A far larger clone is a single base away, which makes a read error likely. Within the sample, other DNA sequences also encode this same CDR3. The chain uses TRDV1 and TRDJ1; D is possibly TRDD3 (6 bases). The CDR3 runs 18 residues. Germline CDR1 TSWWSYY, CDR2 QGS. CDR3: CALGKISGGWRYTDKLIF. CDR3 DNA sequence: TGCGCTCTTGGGAAAATAAGTGGGGGGTGGCGGTACACCGATAAACTCATCTTT.

This clone was observed a handful of times. The TCRdb protein comes from a much larger clone and disagrees with this DNA's translation at residue 23, likely due to a read error; the protein given here is derived from the DNA. The V gene is TRDV1, but the J gene lacks a call; the table's D call, TRDD3, was not checked against the DNA. CDR1 and CDR2 (germline): TSWWSYY, QGS. The CDR3 spans 25 residues. CDR3 in amino acids: CALGDSYREHHSGGRDIPYTDKPIF. The CDR3 nucleotides read TGTGCTCTTGGGGATTCTTACAGGGAGCACCATTCTGGGGGCCGCGACATCCCGTACACCGATAAACCCATCTTT.

This clone turned up a few times. TCRdb records a much larger clone's protein for this DNA, with a difference at residue 8 that likely arises from a read error; the protein given is the translation of the DNA. This sequence joins TRDV2 and TRDJ1; 8 bases line up with TRDD3. Germline matching of the DNA provided the J gene here, since TCRdb leaves it blank. V shed 4 bases and J 0 bases; nucleotides not matched to a gene: 9. The germline gives CDR1 GEAIGNYY, CDR2 EKD. CDR3 length: 16 residues. The chain's CDR3 is CACDLLGGTYTDKLIF. DNA for the CDR3: TGTGCCTGTGATCTACTGGGGGGTACCTACACCGATAAACTCATCTTT.

Note on this clone: The protein held in TCRdb is that of a much larger clone and does not match this DNA's translation at residue 17, likely because of a read error; the protein shown is translated from the DNA. The V call is TRDV1, the J call TRDJ1, with TRDD3 as a possible D gene (7 bases). Trimming removed 0 bases from V and 9 bases from J, with 35 bases in between. The CDR3 is 21 residues long. Germline values: CDR1 TSWWSYY, CDR2 QGS. The CDR3 loop reads CALGELAPRPSVWGSLSQLIF. The CDR3 DNA reads TGTGCTCTTGGGGAACTAGCCCCTCGGCCTTCCGTCTGGGGGTCCCTGTCCCAACTCATCTTT.

This clone was counted between two and nine times. This sequence is one base from a far larger clone and is likely a read error. The sample holds other DNA sequences that translate to the same CDR3. No call exists for the J gene, whereas the V gene is TRDV2; TRDD3 reflects the table's D call only, with no check against the DNA. CDR3 length: 18 residues. From germline, CDR1 is GEAIGNYY and CDR2 EKD. CDR3 nucleotide sequence: TGTGCCTGTGACGGACTGGGGGATACAGGGGAAAACACCGATAAGCTCATCTTT. Protein: CACDGLGDTGENTDKLIF.

Many counts were recorded for this clone. The protein held in TCRdb is that of a much larger clone and does not match this DNA's translation at residue 13, likely because of a read error; the protein shown is translated from the DNA. The chain recombines TRDV2 with TRDJ2; 7 nucleotides match TRDD3. CDR1 and CDR2 (germline): GEAIGNYY, EKD. This CDR3 region has 15 residues. CDR3 protein: CACDTGGSEKAQPFF. CDR3 coding DNA: TGTGCCTGTGACACCGGGGGATCGGAAAAAGCACAACCCTTCTTT.

On this clone: This DNA translates differently at residue 15 from the TCRdb protein, which is that of a much larger clone; a read error is likely, and the protein shown is the DNA's own translation. V gene TRDV1 combines with J gene TRDJ1; TRDD3 matches at 9 bases. The J gene, missing from TCRdb, was assigned here through DNA to germline matching. Germline CDR1 and CDR2: TSWWSYY and QGS. The CDR3 spans 20 residues. V shed 2 bases and J 3 bases; nucleotides not matched to a gene: 19. CDR3 sequence reads: CALGECLTTTGGPDADKLIF. The DNA of the CDR3 is TGTGCTCTTGGGGAATGTCTTACCACGACTGGGGGACCTGATGCCGATAAACTCATCTTT.

Details on this clone: This likely came from a read error, as a far larger clone is one base away. Other nucleotide sequences from this sample produce the same CDR3. This chain uses TRDV2 with TRDJ1; no definite D call. V lost 0 bases to trimming and J lost 0 bases, with 19 bases between them. This CDR3 comprises 18 residues. CDR1 and CDR2 from the germline V gene are GEAIGNYY and EKD. CDR3: CACDTVGGTHLYTDKLIF. CDR3 bases: TGTGCCTGTGACACCGTGGGAGGAACTCACCTGTACACCGATAAACTCATCTTT.